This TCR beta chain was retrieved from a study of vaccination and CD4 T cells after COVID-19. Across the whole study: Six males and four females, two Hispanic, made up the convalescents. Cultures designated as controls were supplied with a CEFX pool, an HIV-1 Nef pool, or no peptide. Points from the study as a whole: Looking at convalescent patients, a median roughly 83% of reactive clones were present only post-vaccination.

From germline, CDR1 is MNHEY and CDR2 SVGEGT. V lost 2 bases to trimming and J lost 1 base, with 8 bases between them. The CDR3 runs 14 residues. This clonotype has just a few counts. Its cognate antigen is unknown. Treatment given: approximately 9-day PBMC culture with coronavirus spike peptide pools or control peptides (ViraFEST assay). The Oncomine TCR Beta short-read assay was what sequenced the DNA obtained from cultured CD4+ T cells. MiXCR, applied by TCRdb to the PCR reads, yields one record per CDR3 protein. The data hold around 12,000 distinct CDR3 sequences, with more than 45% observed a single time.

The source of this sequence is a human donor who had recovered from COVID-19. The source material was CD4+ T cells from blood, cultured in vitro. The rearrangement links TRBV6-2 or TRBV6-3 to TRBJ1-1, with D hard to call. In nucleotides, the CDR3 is TGTGCCAGCAGTTACCGGGTAGGGAACACTGAAGCTTTCTTT. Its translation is CASSYRVGNTEAFF.